This TCR beta chain was sequenced during a study of molecular identifiers for immune sequencing clone quantification. Via MiXCR, TCRdb re-called the PCR reads, giving one row per CDR3 protein. The sample holds just over 40,000 distinct CDR3 sequences, 24% seen once. V lost 2 bases, J lost 8 bases, and 10 bases lay in between. This CDR3 has 13 residues. Germline V gene lookup returns CDR1 MNHEY and CDR2 SVGEGT. In its sample, this clonotype ranks as medium-sized. As yet, its antigen is unknown. Naive CD8 T cells were sorted, and the gate applied was CD8+CD4-CCR7+CD45RA+. Study findings and constraints: Jurkat TCR RNA from one cell was spiked into roughly 1 million naive cells, and it was reportedly detectable there. Whereas naive cells kept under 1% of molecules in clones above 20 RNA copies, such clones held over 97% in effectors.

The source is a human donor in good health. Some libraries in this study had Jurkat cell RNA spiked in. V gene TRBV6-2 or TRBV6-3 combines with J gene TRBJ2-4, with D uncertain. The sample taken for sequencing was naive CD8+ T cells from blood, with Jurkat cell RNA spiked in. The subset is: FACS-sorted CD8+CD4-CCR7+CD45RA+ naive T cells. The CDR3: CASSYTAGYIQYF. The CDR3 DNA reads TGTGCCAGCAGTTACACAGCCGGCTACATTCAGTACTTC.